These 27 T cell receptor beta chains originate from one sample sequenced in a study of blood T cell repertoires in COVID-19. The table came from immunoSEQ multiplex PCR; TCRdb's copy has only in-frame clones and leaves some out. The sample holds 200,000 to 250,000 clones, under 85% seen once. Sequenced input: peripheral blood. These receptors were taken from a woman aged 25 to 45 with COVID-19, enrolled during active disease.

The rearrangement uses TRBV30 and TRBJ2-5; D may be TRBD1 (6 bases). Germline V gene data show CDR1 as GTSNPN and CDR2 as SVGIG (reference sequence). V gave up 5 bases and J gave up 2 bases, with 12 bases separating them. This CDR3 spans 13 amino acids. The CDR3 region has the DNA TGTGCCTGGGCAGGGGCCGATCAAGAGACCCAGTACTTC. Its translation: CAWAGADQETQYF.

The chain combines TRBV19 with TRBJ1-2, with a possible D match to TRBD1 (5 bases). V was cut by 5 bases and J by 7 bases, with 14 bases left in between. Germline CDR1 is LNHDA and CDR2 is SQIVND (reference sequence). The CDR3 is 13 residues long. The CDR3 sequence: CASSFTQDSGYTF. The CDR3 bases are TGTGCCAGTAGTTTTACACAGGATAGTGGCTACACCTTC.

This clone was observed a few times. The DNA for the CDR3 is TGTGCCATCAGTGTTGACAACTTGGGGCCCCAGCATTTT. Protein sequence: CAISVDNLGPQHF. The chain uses TRBV10-3 and TRBJ1-5; no definite D call. CDR3 length equals 13 residues. CDR1 is ENHRY, CDR2 SYGVKD, per germline. Trimming shortened V by 4 bases and J by 9 bases, and 13 bases separated the two germline ends.

The chain links TRBV3-1 (or the pseudogene TRBV3-2) to TRBJ2-2; 12 nucleotides line up with TRBD2. CDR3 length equals 18 residues. The germline CDR1 and CDR2 sequences are LGHDT and YNNKEL (reference sequence). The V segment lost 4 bases and the J segment 2 bases; nucleotides outside the gene matches: 8. Written as DNA, the CDR3 is TGTGCCAGCAGCCCCCGAGGGACTAGCGGGCCCAACACCGGGGAGCTGTTTTTT. Its protein is CASSPRGTSGPNTGELFF.

The chain recombines TRBV28 with TRBJ2-1, with 9 bases matching TRBD2. The CDR3 is 16 amino acids. V trimming: 5 bases; J trimming: 0 bases; junction bases outside the gene matches: 5. Germline V gene lookup returns CDR1 MDHEN and CDR2 SYDVKM. Written as DNA, the CDR3 is TGTGCCAGCAGTCGGACTAGCGCGAGCTCCTACAATGAGCAGTTCTTC. Translated: CASSRTSASSYNEQFF.

This chain joins TRBV6-4 and TRBJ1-1; 7 nucleotides align to TRBD1. The V segment lost 3 bases and the J segment 1 base; nucleotides outside the gene matches: 2. Per germline, CDR1 MRHNA and CDR2 SNTAGT. There are 14 residues in the CDR3. This CDR3 is CASSEGTENTEAFF. As DNA, the CDR3 is TGTGCCAGCAGTGAAGGGACAGAGAACACTGAAGCTTTCTTT.

This clone was found once. CDR3 nucleotides: TGCAGCGTTGACGGCGTGGGACAGAGAACCTACGAGCAGTACTTC. Protein product: CSVDGVGQRTYEQYF. The chain employs TRBV29-1 and TRBJ2-7; 7 bases agree with TRBD1. V shed 3 bases and J 2 bases; nucleotides not matched to a gene: 10. This CDR3 spans 15 amino acids. Germline loops: CDR1 SQVTM, CDR2 ANQGSEA.

The gene calls are TRBV28 and TRBJ1-5, with 10 bases lining up with TRBD1. The CDR3 extends over 21 amino acids. Germline assignment: CDR1 MDHEN and CDR2 SYDVKM. J lost 0 bases, V lost 5 bases, and 19 bases had no gene match. CDR3 amino acids: CASSLAVGGDRGSYSNQPQHF. The CDR3 DNA is TGTGCCAGCAGTCTCGCTGTAGGGGGGGACAGGGGCTCTTATAGCAATCAGCCCCAGCATTTT. The full variable domain, with the rest looked up from reference TRBV28 and TRBJ1-5, is DVKVTQSSRYLVKRTGEKVFLECVQDMDHENMFWYRQDPGLGLRLIYFSYDVKMKEKGDIPEGYSVSREKKERFSLILESASTNQTSMYLCASSLAVGGDRGSYSNQPQHFGDGTRLSIL.

V and J are TRBV6-2 or TRBV6-3 and TRBJ2-5, with D perhaps TRBD1 (6 bases). The germline V gene has CDR1 MNHEY and CDR2 SVGEGT. The CDR3 covers 12 residues. The V and J ends lost 5 bases and 4 bases respectively, with 8 bases between them. The DNA for the CDR3 is TGTGCCAGCAGTAGGGGGAGAGAGACCCAGTACTTC. It is translated as CASSRGRETQYF.

The genes are TRBV11-3 and TRBJ2-5; TRBD2 matches 10 bases. This CDR3 has 15 residues. Germline CDR1 reads SGHNT; CDR2 reads YENEEA. The V gene end was trimmed by 4 bases and the J gene end by 5 bases; junction bases not matched to a gene: 7. The CDR3 reads CASSSHTSGAETQYF. CDR3 bases: TGTGCCAGCAGCTCCCACACTAGCGGGGCCGAGACCCAGTACTTC. The full variable domain, its missing parts supplied by reference TRBV11-3 and TRBJ2-5, is EAGVVQSPRYKIIEKKQPVAFWCNPISGHNTLYWYLQNLGQGPELLIRYENEEAVDDSQLPKDRFSAERLKGVDSTLKIQPAELGDSAVYLCASSSHTSGAETQYFGPGTRLLVL.

In its sample, this clone was seen a few times. The J gene is TRBJ2-7, the V gene TRBV19; D gene ambiguous. Trimming took 0 bases from V and 4 from J, leaving 10 bases between them. Germline loops: CDR1 LNHDA, CDR2 SQIVND (reference sequence). The CDR3 spans 14 residues. The CDR3 bases are TGTGCCAGTAGTATAGATCTACGGAGTTACGAGCAGTACTTC. It codes for CASSIDLRSYEQYF.

This chain uses TRBV6-1 with TRBJ1-1, with D possibly TRBD1 on 6 matching bases. V was trimmed by 1 base and J by 5 bases, leaving 11 bases between them. Germline V gene sequence: CDR1 MNHNS, CDR2 SASEGT. The CDR3 runs 14 residues. The DNA of the CDR3 is TGTGCCAGCAGTGAAGGGGCAGGGGAGACTGAAGCTTTCTTT. It encodes CASSEGAGETEAFF.

This clone appeared many times. CDR3 sequence: CASSMGSQGEAFF. CDR3 DNA: TGTGCCAGTAGTATGGGCTCCCAAGGTGAAGCTTTCTTT. V is TRBV19 and J is TRBJ1-1; D uncertain. Germline V lookup: CDR1 LNHDA, CDR2 SQIVND (reference sequence). Deletions cut 3 bases from V and 7 bases from J, with 12 bases between. CDR3 length: 13 amino acids.

The chain carries TRBV25-1 and TRBJ1-1; D is ambiguous. CDR3 length equals 14 residues. V was pared by 1 base and J by 4 bases, with 10 bases between. Germline V gene data show CDR1 as MGHDK and CDR2 as SYGVNS. The CDR3, as DNA: TGTGCCAGCAGTGAATTGGTCCCGGGCACTGAAGCTTTCTTT. Translated: CASSELVPGTEAFF.

This chain links TRBV14 with TRBJ2-3; 7 positions match TRBD1. V was clipped by 3 bases and J by 4 bases; unmatched bases: 1. CDR1 is SGHDN, CDR2 FVKESK, per germline. The CDR3 covers 13 residues. CDR3 protein: CASSHQGADTQYF. CDR3 sequence (DNA): TGTGCCAGCAGCCACCAGGGGGCAGATACGCAGTATTTT.

The chain joins TRBV3-1 (or the pseudogene TRBV3-2) to TRBJ2-5; TRBD1 is a possible D gene (6 bases). Germline CDR1 is LGHDT and CDR2 is YNNKEL (reference sequence). This CDR3 is 15 amino acids long. The V end lost 0 bases, the J end lost 5 bases, and 13 bases lay between the germline ends. The CDR3 DNA sequence: TGTGCCAGCAGCCAAGATAGCAGGGGTGGGGAGACCCAGTACTTC. This translates into CASSQDSRGGETQYF.

In DNA, the CDR3 is TGTGCCAGCAGCTTGAGGGCCCATAGCGGGAGAGACTACAATGAGCAGTTCTTC. This translates into CASSLRAHSGRDYNEQFF. The chain has TRBV7-7 and TRBJ2-1, with TRBD2 matching over 9 bases. CDR3 length: 18 residues. Per the germline V gene, CDR1 is SSHAT and CDR2 is FNYEAQ (reference sequence). V shed 3 bases and J 3 bases; nucleotides not matched to a gene: 12.

As to this clone: The junction departs from the called germline gene at one end, perhaps through a read error. V gene TRBV9 combines with J gene TRBJ1-1; D uncertain. The CDR3 spans 9 residues. The germline V gene has CDR1 SGDLS and CDR2 YYNGEE. CDR3 sequence: CASSSPPTF. The CDR3 region has the DNA TGTGCCAGCTCGTCTCCTCCTACCTTT.

This clone was counted once. The rearrangement links TRBV6-1 to TRBJ2-5; 7 bases match TRBD2. The CDR3 runs 16 residues. The trim removed 1 base at V and 5 bases at J, leaving 10 bases unmatched. Germline V gene lookup returns CDR1 MNHNS and CDR2 SASEGT. CDR3 amino acids: CASSEEGNFGRETQYF. The CDR3 DNA reads TGTGCCAGCAGTGAAGAGGGAAACTTCGGGAGGGAGACCCAGTACTTC.

The J gene is TRBJ2-5, the V gene TRBV7-9, with TRBD2 identical over 7 bases. CDR1 is SEHNR, CDR2 FQNEAQ, per germline (reference sequence). The V gene end was trimmed by 7 bases and the J gene end by 9 bases; junction bases not matched to a gene: 14. This CDR3 contains 14 residues. CDR3 DNA sequence: TGTGCCAGCACCCTGGGGGGGAGAGAAGGTTCCCAGTACTTC. Translation gives CASTLGGREGSQYF.

The rearrangement links TRBV7-2 to TRBJ1-1, with a possible D match to TRBD1 (6 bases). Deletions cut 5 bases from V and 5 bases from J, with 12 bases between. The CDR3 length is 13 residues. Per the germline V gene, CDR1 is SGHTA and CDR2 is FQGNSA. The CDR3 loop reads CASSRYGTTEAFF. The CDR3 DNA is TGTGCCAGCAGCCGATATGGGACAACTGAAGCTTTCTTT.

This rearrangement joins TRBV10-2 to TRBJ2-7; perhaps TRBD2 as D (5 bases). Germline values: CDR1 WSHSY, CDR2 SAAADI. This CDR3 is built from 12 residues. The V gene lost 6 bases and the J gene lost 2 bases, with 8 bases spanning the gap. The CDR3 is CASSGVAYEQYF. CDR3 DNA: TGCGCCAGCAGCGGGGTGGCCTACGAGCAGTACTTC.

This clone was seen only once. The rearrangement links TRBV6-6 to TRBJ2-3; 9 nucleotides agree with TRBD1. Unmatched junction bases numbered 6, after V lost 8 bases and J lost 3 bases. In germline, CDR1 is MNHNY, CDR2 SVGAGI (reference sequence). There are 14 residues in the CDR3. CDR3: CASWGQGRTDTQYF. CDR3 nucleotides: TGTGCCAGCTGGGGACAGGGTAGGACAGATACGCAGTATTTT.

V gene TRBV2 combines with J gene TRBJ2-1; the match to TRBD2 covers 8 bases. Germline CDR1 and CDR2: SNHLY and FYNNEI. Unmatched junction bases numbered 7, after V lost 7 bases and J lost 5 bases. The CDR3 extends over 14 amino acids. In DNA form, the CDR3 reads TGTGCCAGCAATCCGGGACTAGATGACAATGAGCAGTTCTTC. This encodes CASNPGLDDNEQFF.

The chain is built from TRBV6-5 and TRBJ2-3; the match to TRBD1 covers 7 bases. CDR1 is MNHEY and CDR2 is SVGAGI in the germline V gene. The junction had 6 bases not matched to a gene; V was cut back by 5 bases and J by 4 bases. The CDR3 is 14 residues long. This CDR3 is CASSRDRVADTQYF. The CDR3 DNA follows: TGTGCCAGCAGTCGAGACAGGGTGGCAGATACGCAGTATTTT.

This chain connects TRBV5-1 to TRBJ2-3, with TRBD2 matching 8 bases. V was pared by 1 base and J by 8 bases, with 15 bases of the junction left unmatched. Germline CDR1 is SGHRS and CDR2 is YFSETQ. The CDR3 has 17 residues. This CDR3 is CASSLTLSSAGDGTQYF. CDR3 DNA: TGCGCCAGCAGCTTGACTCTCTCCTCAGCGGGAGACGGTACGCAGTATTTT.

The chain has TRBV4-2 and TRBJ2-7, with 8 bases aligning to TRBD2. The CDR3 is made up of 15 amino acids. V trimming: 3 bases; J trimming: 1 base; junction bases outside the gene matches: 5. Germline V lookup: CDR1 LGHNA, CDR2 YNFKEQ. The CDR3 is CASSHFSGNSYEQYF. In nucleotides, the CDR3 is TGTGCCAGCAGCCATTTTAGCGGGAATTCCTACGAGCAGTACTTC.